The rows below give T cell receptor beta chains drawn from one sample of a study of blood T cell repertoires in COVID-19. Sequencing was performed with immunoSEQ multiplex PCR; in TCRdb, only in-frame clones are kept and a portion is missing. The sample consists of around 120,000 clones, around 87% of them appearing once. Source material: peripheral blood. The receptor source for this set is a woman aged 70-85 years with acute or convalescent COVID-19. The CDR3 runs from the conserved cysteine through the conserved F or W. The D gene is left open where the match is weak. Expanded clones get a size class; other rows say once, few or many, or leave the size out.

j_call d_call v_call clone_size cdr3_nt cdr3_aa
TRBJ1-2 TRBD1 TRBV6-6 NA TGTGCCAGCAGTTACGACAGGGGGAACTATGGCTACACCTTC CASSYDRGNYGYTF
TRBJ1-2 TRBD1 TRBV5-1 NA TGCGCCAGCAGCATGGGACAGGGGAATGGCTACACCTTC CASSMGQGNGYTF
TRBJ2-7 NA TRBV20-1 once TGCAGTGCTAGCCCTTCCTACGAGCAGTACTTC CSASPSYEQYF
TRBJ2-7 NA TRBV5-1 NA TGCGCCAGCAGCCCAATTGTCACAGAGTCCTACGAGCAGTACTTC CASSPIVTESYEQYF
TRBJ2-1 NA TRBV6-6 NA TGTGCCAGCAGGCAGGCCTTCGGCTCCTACAATGAGCAGTTCTTC CASRQAFGSYNEQFF
TRBJ2-7 TRBD2 TRBV12-3/TRBV12-4 NA TGTGCCAGCAGTTCCCAGACGGGGGGCGAGCAGTACTTC CASSSQTGGEQYF
TRBJ2-4 NA TRBV3-1/TRBV3-2 NA TGTGCCAGCAGCCAAGATAGGGGCCTAGCCAAAAACATTCAGTACTTC CASSQDRGLAKNIQYF
TRBJ2-2 TRBD1 TRBV5-4 once TGTGCCAGCAGCTCCGAAGGGACAGGGTACACCGGGGAGCTGTTTTTT CASSSEGTGYTGELFF
TRBJ1-5 NA TRBV4-1 NA TGCGCCAGCAGCCAGGTTACGGGAGGCAGGACGCTTAGCAATCAGCCCCAGCATTTT CASSQVTGGRTLSNQPQHF
TRBJ2-1 NA TRBV5-6 NA TGTGCCAGCAGCTATTGGGGGCGGACGGACTACAATGAGCAGTTCTTC CASSYWGRTDYNEQFF
TRBJ2-2 TRBD2 TRBV10-2 NA TGCGCCAGCAGTGAGGCGGGGGGAAACACCGGGGAGCTGTTTTTT CASSEAGGNTGELFF
TRBJ2-3 TRBD1 TRBV11-2 NA TGTGCCAGCAGCTTAGGAGCTAGGGGGCTAGATACGCAGTATTTT CASSLGARGLDTQYF
TRBJ1-1 TRBD1 TRBV28 few TGTGCCAGCAGTTCAACCGACAGGGGAGCTTTCTTT CASSSTDRGAFF
TRBJ2-1 NA TRBV19 many TGTGCCAGTAGTATGGAAGTATGGGAACAGGGCCCCTACAATGAGCAGTTCTTC CASSMEVWEQGPYNEQFF
TRBJ2-3 NA TRBV11-3 NA TGTGCCAGCAGCTCCAGACTAGGTGCAGATACGCAGTATTTT CASSSRLGADTQYF
TRBJ2-3 NA TRBV30 NA TGTGCCTGGAGTGTACGGGGGAGCACAGATACGCAGTATTTT CAWSVRGSTDTQYF
TRBJ2-5 NA TRBV27 NA TGTGCCAGCAGTTCTTGGGCTCAGGCACAAGAGACCCAGTACTTC CASSSWAQAQETQYF
TRBJ2-5 NA TRBV4-1 NA TGCGCCAGCAGCCAAGATCTCCGGGGGGAGACCCAGTACTTC CASSQDLRGETQYF
TRBJ2-7 NA TRBV28 NA TGTGCCAGCGGGGGGACAGAGCCCTACGAGCAGTACTTC CASGGTEPYEQYF
TRBJ1-6 NA TRBV18 NA TGTGCCAGCTCACCACCGAACATGCTGGATTCACCCCTCCACTTT CASSPPNMLDSPLHF
TRBJ2-7 TRBD2 TRBV6-5 NA TGTGCCAGCAGTTACGGGAGGGGAACCTACGAGCAGTACTTC CASSYGRGTYEQYF
TRBJ1-6 NA TRBV28 NA TGTGCCAGCAGTCCCGGACACTTCGTCCACTTT CASSPGHFVHF
TRBJ2-1 TRBD1 TRBV7-6 NA TGTGCCAGCAGCCCCCCCGGGGACAGGGGATTTTACAATGAGCAGTTCTTC CASSPPGDRGFYNEQFF
TRBJ2-5 NA TRBV5-1 NA TGCGCCAGCAGCTTGGACAGGGCCGGACAAGAGACCCAGTACTTC CASSLDRAGQETQYF
TRBJ1-1 NA TRBV5-6 NA TGTGCCAGCAGCTGGGAGGGCCTTAACACTGAAGCTTTCTTT CASSWEGLNTEAFF
TRBJ1-1 NA TRBV13 few TGTGCCAGCAGCATTGGACTGAGAAACACTGAAGCTTTCTTT CASSIGLRNTEAFF
TRBJ2-1 NA TRBV5-6 NA TGTGCCAGCAGCTTACTCCAGAGGGGGGGCCTGCTCAATGAGCAGTTCTTC CASSLLQRGGLLNEQFF
TRBJ1-1 NA TRBV2 NA TGTGCCAGCCATGAAACAACAGGGAGTTTAACTGAAGCTTTCTTT CASHETTGSLTEAFF
TRBJ1-5 TRBD1 TRBV6-5 once TGTGCCAGCAGTTGGGACAGGGGTAATCAGCCCCAGCATTTT CASSWDRGNQPQHF
TRBJ2-1 NA TRBV7-9 once TGTGCCAGCAGCTTAGCGAGTTTTTCCGAGCAGTTCTTC CASSLASFSEQFF
TRBJ2-3 TRBD2 TRBV24-1 NA TGTGCCACCAGTGATCGACTAGCGGGGGTACAAGATACGCAGTATTTT CATSDRLAGVQDTQYF
TRBJ1-2 NA TRBV4-1 NA TGCGCCAGCAGCCCTGGAACAGGGCCGAACTATGGCTACACCTTC CASSPGTGPNYGYTF
TRBJ1-1 NA TRBV3-1/TRBV3-2 NA TGTGCCAGCAGCCACCCCGGCACTGAAGCTTTCTTT CASSHPGTEAFF
TRBJ1-1 TRBD1 TRBV2 NA TGTGCCAGCAACGAGGGACAGGGGGGGGTAACTGAAGCTTTCTTT CASNEGQGGVTEAFF
TRBJ2-1 TRBD1 TRBV7-2 NA TGTGCCAGCAGCACCTCTACGGGACAGGGGCACCGTGAGCAGTTCTTC CASSTSTGQGHREQFF
TRBJ1-3 NA TRBV6-6 NA TGTGCCAGCAGTTACGTGGCCTCTGGAAACACCATATATTTT CASSYVASGNTIYF
TRBJ2-7 NA TRBV6-5 NA TGTGCCAGCATAGTCAGCAGGGTCGTAAAATACGAGCAGTACTTC CASIVSRVVKYEQYF
TRBJ2-2 TRBD1 TRBV18 NA TGTGCCAGCTCACCCACGGGACAGGACACCACCGGGGAGCTGTTTTTT CASSPTGQDTTGELFF
TRBJ1-6 NA TRBV4-2 NA TGTGCCAGCAGCCAAGCTGAAACATCCTATAATTCACCCCTCCACTTT CASSQAETSYNSPLHF
TRBJ2-3 NA TRBV24-1 NA TGTGCCACCAAAGACAGCTACGTCACAGATACGCAGTATTTT CATKDSYVTDTQYF
TRBJ2-7 NA TRBV6-6 NA TGTGCCAGCACGATGACGGGAGAGGGTTACGAGCAGTACTTC CASTMTGEGYEQYF
TRBJ2-3 TRBD1 TRBV28 NA TGTGCCAGCAGTTCCCAACCTCCGGGACAGGGTCTTTATACGCAGTATTTT CASSSQPPGQGLYTQYF
TRBJ2-2 TRBD1 TRBV11-1 NA TGTGCCAGCAGCGCAGGGGGCAGCGGCACCGGGGAGCTGTTTTTT CASSAGGSGTGELFF
TRBJ1-5 TRBD1 TRBV5-1 NA TGCGCCAGCAGCCTGGGGACAGGAGGAGATCAGCCCCAGCATTTT CASSLGTGGDQPQHF
TRBJ2-1 TRBD2 TRBV10-3 NA TGTGCCATCAGCACTAGCGGGGGCCCCCTCGATGAGCAGTTCTTC CAISTSGGPLDEQFF
TRBJ1-1 NA TRBV10-3 NA TGTGCCATCAGTGACCGTACTCAGGGGAACACTGAAGCTTTCTTT CAISDRTQGNTEAFF
TRBJ2-1 TRBD2 TRBV30 NA TGTGCCTGGACAGGGGGAGGGCCTAGCGGGGCCCAGTTCTTC CAWTGGGPSGAQFF
TRBJ2-7 NA TRBV7-9 NA TGTGCCAGCAGCTTTGGCAGCTCCTACGAGCAGTACTTC CASSFGSSYEQYF
TRBJ1-6 TRBD1 TRBV2 NA TGTGCCAGCAGAGCCGGGACAGGGGATTCACCCCTCCACTTT CASRAGTGDSPLHF